One TCR beta chain is described in this entry. With 5 bases removed from V and 1 base from J, the gap between germline ends came to 40 bases. The germline V gene encodes CDR1 LNHDA and CDR2 SQIVND (reference sequence). The CDR3 spans 24 residues. These data come from a study of control samples from healthy donors and cancer patients. Here immunoSEQ multiplex PCR was the method, and the copy in TCRdb shows in-frame clones only, minus some. The sample includes about 98,000 clones, roughly four fifths of them seen just once. The sequence derives from a man aged 55 to 70 in good health. Specimen: blood. The J gene is TRBJ2-3, the V gene TRBV19; weak D call: TRBD1 (6 bases). This CDR3 reads CASSSTTGTPFRVGDPGGTDTQYF. The CDR3 DNA follows: TGTGCCAGTAGTTCTACCACCGGGACACCGTTTCGAGTTGGTGATCCAGGGGGCACAGATACGCAGTATTTT.